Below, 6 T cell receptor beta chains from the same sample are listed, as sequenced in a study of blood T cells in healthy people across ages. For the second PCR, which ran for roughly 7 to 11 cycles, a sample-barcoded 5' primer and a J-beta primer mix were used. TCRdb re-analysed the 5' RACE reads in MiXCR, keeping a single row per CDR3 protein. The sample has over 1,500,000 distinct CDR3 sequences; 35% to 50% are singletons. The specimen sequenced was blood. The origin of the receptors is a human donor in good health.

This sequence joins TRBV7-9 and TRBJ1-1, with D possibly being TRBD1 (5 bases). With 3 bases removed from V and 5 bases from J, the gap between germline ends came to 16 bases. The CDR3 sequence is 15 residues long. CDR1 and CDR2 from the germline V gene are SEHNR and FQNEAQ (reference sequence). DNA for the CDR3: TGTGCCAGCAGCTTCCAGGGTGGGACGAGTACTGAAGCTTTCTTT. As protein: CASSFQGGTSTEAFF.

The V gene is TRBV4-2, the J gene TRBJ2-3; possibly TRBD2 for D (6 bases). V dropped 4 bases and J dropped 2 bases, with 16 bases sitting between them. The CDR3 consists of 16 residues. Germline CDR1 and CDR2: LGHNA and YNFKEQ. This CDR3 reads CASSPGTPFPTDTQYF. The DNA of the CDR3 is TGTGCCAGCAGCCCCGGGACTCCGTTTCCCACAGATACGCAGTATTTT.

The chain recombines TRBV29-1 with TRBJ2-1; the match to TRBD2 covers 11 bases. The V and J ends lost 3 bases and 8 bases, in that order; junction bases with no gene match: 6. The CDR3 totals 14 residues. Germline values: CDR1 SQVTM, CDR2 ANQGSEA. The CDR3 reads CSVEGLAGGHEQFF. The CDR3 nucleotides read TGCAGCGTTGAGGGCCTAGCGGGGGGTCATGAGCAGTTCTTC.

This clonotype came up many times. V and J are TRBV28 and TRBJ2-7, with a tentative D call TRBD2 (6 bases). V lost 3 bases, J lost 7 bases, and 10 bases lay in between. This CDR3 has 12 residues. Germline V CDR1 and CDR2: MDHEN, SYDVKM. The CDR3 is CASSFGGKEQYF. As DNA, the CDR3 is TGTGCCAGCAGTTTTGGAGGGAAGGAGCAGTACTTC. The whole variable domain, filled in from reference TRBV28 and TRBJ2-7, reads DVKVTQSSRYLVKRTGEKVFLECVQDMDHENMFWYRQDPGLGLRLIYFSYDVKMKEKGDIPEGYSVSREKKERFSLILESASTNQTSMYLCASSFGGKEQYFGPGTRLTVT.

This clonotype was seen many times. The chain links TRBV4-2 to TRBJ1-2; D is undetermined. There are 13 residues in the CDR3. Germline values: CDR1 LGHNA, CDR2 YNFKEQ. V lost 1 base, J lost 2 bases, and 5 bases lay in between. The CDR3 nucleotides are TGTGCCAGCAGCCAAGGCCAGAACTATGGCTACACCTTC. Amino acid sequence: CASSQGQNYGYTF.

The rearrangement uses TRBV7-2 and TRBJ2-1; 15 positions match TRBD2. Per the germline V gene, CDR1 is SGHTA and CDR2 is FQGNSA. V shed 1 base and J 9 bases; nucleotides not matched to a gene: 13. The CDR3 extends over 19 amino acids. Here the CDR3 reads CASSLGRRRTSGGASEQFF. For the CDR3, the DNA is TGTGCCAGCAGCTTAGGCCGACGCCGGACTAGCGGGGGGGCCAGTGAGCAGTTCTTC.